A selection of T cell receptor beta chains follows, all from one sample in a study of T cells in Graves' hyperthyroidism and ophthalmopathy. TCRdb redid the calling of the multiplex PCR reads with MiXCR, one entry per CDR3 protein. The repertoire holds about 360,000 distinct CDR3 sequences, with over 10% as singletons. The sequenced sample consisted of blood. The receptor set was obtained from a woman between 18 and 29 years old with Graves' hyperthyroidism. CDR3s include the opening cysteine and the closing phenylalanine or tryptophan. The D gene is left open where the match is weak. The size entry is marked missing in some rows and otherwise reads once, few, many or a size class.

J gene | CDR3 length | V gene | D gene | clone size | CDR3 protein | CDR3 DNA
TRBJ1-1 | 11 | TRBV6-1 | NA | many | CASNGGREAFF | TGTGCCAGCAACGGGGGGCGGGAAGCTTTCTTT
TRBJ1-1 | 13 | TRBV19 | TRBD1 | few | CASSISGGSEAFF | TGTGCCAGTAGTATTTCAGGGGGATCTGAAGCTTTCTTT
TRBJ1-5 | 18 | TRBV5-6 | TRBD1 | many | CASSARDRGLGGAQPQHF | TGTGCCAGCAGCGCCCGGGACAGGGGCCTTGGGGGTGCTCAGCCCCAGCATTTT
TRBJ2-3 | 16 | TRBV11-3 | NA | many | CASSLDWGGNTDTQYF | TGTGCCAGCAGCTTAGATTGGGGCGGGAACACAGATACGCAGTATTTT
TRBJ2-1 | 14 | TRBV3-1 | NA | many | CASSPDLPDNEQFF | TGTGCCAGCAGCCCGGACCTCCCGGATAATGAGCAGTTCTTC
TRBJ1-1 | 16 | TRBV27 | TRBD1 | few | CASRNSGTGGYSEAFF | TGTGCCAGCAGAAATTCCGGGACAGGGGGGTACTCTGAAGCTTTCTTT
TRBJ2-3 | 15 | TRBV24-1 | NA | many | CATSDDSPGTDTQYF | TGTGCCACCAGTGATGATAGCCCTGGGACAGATACGCAGTATTTT
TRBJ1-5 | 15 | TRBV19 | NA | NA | CASSIGVYSNQPQHF | TGTGCCAGTAGTATCGGGGTATATAGCAATCAGCCCCAGCATTTT
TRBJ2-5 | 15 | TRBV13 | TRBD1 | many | CASSLTGTAQETQYF | TGTGCCAGCAGCCTAACCGGGACAGCCCAAGAGACCCAGTACTTC
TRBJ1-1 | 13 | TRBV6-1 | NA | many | CASSDRKITEAFF | TGTGCCAGCAGTGACAGGAAGATTACTGAAGCTTTCTTT
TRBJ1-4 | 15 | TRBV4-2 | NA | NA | CASSQVRVSYEKLFF | TGTGCCAGCAGCCAAGTCCGGGTTTCCTATGAAAAACTGTTTTTT
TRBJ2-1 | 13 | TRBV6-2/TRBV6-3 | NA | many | CASSQAPPHEQFF | TGTGCCAGCAGTCAAGCCCCGCCCCATGAGCAGTTCTTC
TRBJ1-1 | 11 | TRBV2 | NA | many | CASSRYTEAFF | TGTGCCAGCAGTAGGTACACTGAAGCTTTCTTT
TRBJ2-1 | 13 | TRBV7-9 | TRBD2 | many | CASPSGVYNEQFF | TGTGCCAGCCCTAGCGGAGTCTACAATGAGCAGTTCTTC
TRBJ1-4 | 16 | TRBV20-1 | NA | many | CSARGLAGATNEKLFF | TGCAGTGCTAGAGGACTCGCAGGAGCAACTAATGAAAAACTGTTTTTT
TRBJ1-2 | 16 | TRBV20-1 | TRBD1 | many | CSERRGQGALGYGYTF | TGCAGTGAGAGGAGGGGACAGGGAGCTTTAGGCTATGGCTACACCTTC
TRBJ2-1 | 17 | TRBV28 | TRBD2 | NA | CASSRHLAGGAYNEQFF | TGTGCCAGCAGTAGGCACCTAGCGGGAGGCGCCTACAATGAGCAGTTCTTC
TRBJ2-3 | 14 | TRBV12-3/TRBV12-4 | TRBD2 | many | CASRLAGGTDTQYF | TGTGCCAGCAGACTAGCGGGAGGTACAGATACGCAGTATTTT
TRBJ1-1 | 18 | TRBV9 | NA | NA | CASSTPPGGEGQNTEAFF | TGTGCCAGCAGCACCCCCCCGGGGGGAGAGGGGCAGAACACTGAAGCTTTCTTT
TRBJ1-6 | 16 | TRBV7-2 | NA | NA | CASSLFRGPTNSPLHF | TGTGCCAGCAGCTTATTCAGGGGACCCACGAATTCACCCCTCCACTTT
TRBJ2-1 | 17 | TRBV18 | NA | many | CASSPHMQGESYNEQFF | TGTGCCAGCTCACCACATATGCAAGGGGAGTCCTACAATGAGCAGTTCTTC
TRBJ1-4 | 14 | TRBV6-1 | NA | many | CASSQGNRVEKLFF | TGTGCCAGCAGCCAGGGGAACAGGGTGGAAAAACTGTTTTTT
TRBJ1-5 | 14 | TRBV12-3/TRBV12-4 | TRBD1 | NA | CASSPGRGPQPQHF | TGTGCCAGCAGCCCGGGCAGGGGGCCACAGCCCCAGCATTTT
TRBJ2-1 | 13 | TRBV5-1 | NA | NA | CASSLTRESEQFF | TGCGCCAGCAGCTTGACCCGGGAATCGGAGCAGTTCTTC
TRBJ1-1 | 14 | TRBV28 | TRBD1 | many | CASLSGQGPTEAFF | TGTGCCAGCCTTTCGGGACAGGGGCCCACTGAAGCTTTCTTT
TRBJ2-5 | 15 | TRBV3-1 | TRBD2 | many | CASSQLSSGKETQYF | TGTGCCAGCAGCCAACTCTCTAGCGGGAAAGAGACCCAGTACTTC
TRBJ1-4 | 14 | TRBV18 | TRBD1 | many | CASSQTGGNEKLFF | TGTGCCAGCTCACAGACAGGGGGAAATGAAAAACTGTTTTTT
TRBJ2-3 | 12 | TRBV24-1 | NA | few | CATSSAQYTQYF | TGTGCCACCAGTTCGGCGCAGTATACGCAGTATTTT
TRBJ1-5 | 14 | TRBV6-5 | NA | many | CASSYSENNQPQHF | TGTGCCAGCAGTTACTCGGAGAACAATCAGCCCCAGCATTTT
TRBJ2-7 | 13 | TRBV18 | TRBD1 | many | CASSSIQGREQYF | TGTGCCAGCTCATCGATACAGGGGCGGGAGCAGTACTTC
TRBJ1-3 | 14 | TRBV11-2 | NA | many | CASSPMQTGNTIYF | TGTGCCAGCAGCCCGATGCAGACTGGAAACACCATATATTTT
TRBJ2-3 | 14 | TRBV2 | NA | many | CASSEGADPDTQYF | TGTGCCAGCAGTGAAGGGGCAGACCCAGATACGCAGTATTTT
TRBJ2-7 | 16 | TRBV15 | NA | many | CATSRPLGVSSYEQYF | TGTGCCACCAGCAGACCTCTCGGGGTTAGCTCCTACGAGCAGTACTTC
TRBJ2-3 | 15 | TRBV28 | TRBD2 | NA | CASSFGGRVPDTQYF | TGTGCCAGCAGTTTTGGGGGGAGGGTCCCAGATACGCAGTATTTT
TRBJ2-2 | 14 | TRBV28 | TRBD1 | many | CARGTGINTGELFF | TGTGCCAGAGGGACAGGCATTAACACCGGGGAGCTGTTTTTT
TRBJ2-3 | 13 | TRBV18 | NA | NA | CASSRRSTDTQYF | TGTGCCAGCAGCCGACGGAGCACAGATACGCAGTATTTT
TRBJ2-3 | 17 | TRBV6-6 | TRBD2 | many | CASSYSRAGSYTDTQYF | TGTGCCAGCAGTTACTCGAGAGCGGGGAGCTACACAGATACGCAGTATTTT
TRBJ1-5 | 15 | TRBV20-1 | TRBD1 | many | CSATQGGNSNQPQHF | TGCAGTGCTACACAGGGGGGGAATAGCAATCAGCCCCAGCATTTT
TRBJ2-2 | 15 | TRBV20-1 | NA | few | CSAIRATSPTGELFF | TGCAGTGCTATTCGGGCTACCTCGCCCACCGGGGAGCTGTTTTTT
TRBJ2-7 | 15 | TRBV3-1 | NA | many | CASSQGPGAPYEQYF | TGTGCCAGCAGCCAAGGGCCCGGGGCGCCTTACGAGCAGTACTTC
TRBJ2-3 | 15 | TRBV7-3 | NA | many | CASSHPKREMSTQYF | TGTGCCAGCAGCCACCCCAAGCGTGAGATGAGTACGCAGTATTTT
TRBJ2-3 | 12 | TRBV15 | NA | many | CATSREGYTQYF | TGTGCCACCAGCAGAGAGGGGTATACGCAGTATTTT
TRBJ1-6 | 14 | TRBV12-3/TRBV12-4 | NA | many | CASTLQSFGSPLHF | TGTGCCAGCACCCTTCAGAGTTTTGGTTCACCCCTCCACTTT
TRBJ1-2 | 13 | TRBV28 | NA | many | CASTPDGNYGYTF | TGTGCCAGCACCCCTGACGGAAACTATGGCTACACCTTC
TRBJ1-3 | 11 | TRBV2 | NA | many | CASSDDNTIYF | TGTGCCAGCAGTGACGACAACACCATATATTTT
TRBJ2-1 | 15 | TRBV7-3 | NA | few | CASSSGTPSYNGQFF | TGTGCCAGCAGCTCGGGGACTCCCTCCTACAATGGGCAGTTCTTC
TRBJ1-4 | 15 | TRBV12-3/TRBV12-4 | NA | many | CASSLETAYNEKLFF | TGTGCCAGCAGTTTGGAGACGGCCTATAATGAAAAACTGTTTTTT
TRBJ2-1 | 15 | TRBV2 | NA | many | CASSPGLGEANEQFF | TGTGCCAGCAGCCCCGGGTTAGGGGAGGCGAATGAGCAGTTCTTC